This T cell receptor beta chain was observed in a study of shared clonotypes between healthy human individuals. Overall study context: Every donor yielded three CD4 naive, three CD4 memory, two CD8 naive and one CD8 memory plate. Study findings and constraints: Non-shared clonotypes had lower generation probabilities than those shared by all four donors. The naive CD4 repertoires of several donors were compared, and around 5% of clonotypes were shared.

Replicate PCRs from sorted subsets contained approximately 220 ng DNA, which is 30,000 to 35,000 T cell genomes. Clones were sequenced by immunoSEQ multiplex PCR, and TCRdb holds only the in-frame ones, with some missing. The sample lists roughly 2.1 million clones; about 92% were seen once. The CDR3 extends over 17 amino acids. CDR1 and CDR2 from the germline V gene are SEHNR and FQNEAQ (reference sequence). The V segment lost 5 bases and the J segment 2 bases; nucleotides outside the gene matches: 5. Selected positively for CCR7 and CD45RO-negative, naive CD8 cells excluded terminally differentiated effector memory CD45RA+ cells. About this clone: The target antigen is unknown.

The sequence was obtained from a man aged 18 to 35 in good health. Some clones in this sample may be carry-over from other donors' samples. The chain recombines TRBV7-9 with TRBJ2-3; TRBD2 aligns across 15 bases. Material: naive CD8+ T cells from PBMCs. DNA of the CDR3: TGTGCCAGCAGCACCCGGACTAGCGGGAGGGTCACAGATACGCAGTATTTT. The encoded protein is CASSTRTSGRVTDTQYF.